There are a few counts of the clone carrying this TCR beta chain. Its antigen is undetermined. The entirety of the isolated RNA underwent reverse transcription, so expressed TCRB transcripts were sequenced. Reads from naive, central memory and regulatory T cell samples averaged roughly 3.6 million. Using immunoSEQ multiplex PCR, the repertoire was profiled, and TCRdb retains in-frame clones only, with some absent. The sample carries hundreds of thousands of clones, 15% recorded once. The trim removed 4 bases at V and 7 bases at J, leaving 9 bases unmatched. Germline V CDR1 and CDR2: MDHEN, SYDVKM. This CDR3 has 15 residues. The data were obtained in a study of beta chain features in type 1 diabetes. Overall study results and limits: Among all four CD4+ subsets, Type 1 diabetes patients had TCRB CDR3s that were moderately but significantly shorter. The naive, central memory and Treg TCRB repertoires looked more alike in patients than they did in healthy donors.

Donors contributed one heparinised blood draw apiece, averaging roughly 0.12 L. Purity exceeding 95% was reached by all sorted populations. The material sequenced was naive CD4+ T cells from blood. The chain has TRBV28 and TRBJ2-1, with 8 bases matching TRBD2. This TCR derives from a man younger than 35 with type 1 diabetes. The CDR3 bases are TGTGCCAGCAGTTCTCCGGGACTAGTTACGAATGAGCAGTTCTTC. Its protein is CASSSPGLVTNEQFF.